The rows below give T cell receptor beta chains drawn from one sample of a study of T cells in Graves' hyperthyroidism and ophthalmopathy. TCRdb used MiXCR to reprocess the multiplex PCR reads, holding one entry per CDR3 protein. The table shows around 580,000 distinct CDR3 sequences, with roughly 50% occurring only once. Sequenced input: peripheral blood or thyroid tissue (not recorded which). The receptors derive from a woman in her late teens or twenties with Graves' hyperthyroidism. Each CDR3 is given without its conserved first and last residue. The D gene is left open where the match is weak.

.,TRBV5-1,ASSGGGSGAANTEAF
.,TRBV7-9,ASSTRALWETQY
TRBD2,TRBV10-3,AIRPGTSGPPETQY
.,TRBV24-1,ATSGPDNEKLF
TRBD1,TRBV15,ATSRAPGQTTLH
.,TRBV5-1,ASRKEREKLF
.,TRBV5-8,ASSRGQGPYNSPLH
.,TRBV7-9,ASSTGQGPYEQY
.,TRBV15,ATSIPGQTQY
TRBD1,TRBV27,ASSLQGAGYEQY
.,TRBV7-9,ASIHLPHDLGRANYGYT
TRBD1,TRBV29-1,SVAHRGNSPLH
.,TRBV20-1,SARDLTTEQY
.,TRBV18,ASSPPGPGGEQY
TRBD1,TRBV7-9,ATSETGTGEYNEQF
.,TRBV6-1,ASTPMDPEAF
.,TRBV4-1,ASSQGGYTEAF
.,TRBV30,AWRKRRASGNTIY
TRBD2,TRBV10-3,AIRLADYNEQY
.,TRBV18,ASSPPIRNYEQY
TRBD2,TRBV15,ATSRPSGTSGSISYEQY
.,TRBV20-1,SASGIYNEQF
.,TRBV20-1,SARDGVLRAEQY
.,TRBV9,ASSVGWDGNQPQH
TRBD1,TRBV12-3/TRBV12-4,ASILGQGASETQY
TRBD2,TRBV14,ASSPGLAGVLETQY
.,TRBV7-9,ASSCPVVRGREWRGAF
.,TRBV25-1,ASSETGGRGTQY
.,TRBV7-8,ASSLGGGLDTGELF
.,TRBV7-2,ASSLELGGWETQY
TRBD2,TRBV24-1,ATSGIGGGTSGEETQY
.,TRBV2,ASSDRGANGYEQY
.,TRBV29-1,SSARGQPQH
.,TRBV7-9,ASSLPPPGAYSGANVLT
.,TRBV10-3,AISETLAADGYGYT
TRBD1,TRBV5-1,ASSQGGTGLGYT
.,TRBV12-3/TRBV12-4,ASSLVGLATQY
.,TRBV29-1,SVDDGPGYGYT
.,TRBV29-1,SLALQGGGTEAF
TRBD2,TRBV20-1,SARDLWEGLSGRGTGELF
TRBD2,TRBV24-1,ATSDPVAGQETQY
.,TRBV30,ARADGAEQY
.,TRBV11-2,ASSSRTEGYEQY
TRBD1,TRBV7-9,ASSLAQTGVNTGELF
TRBD1,TRBV7-9,ASRIGGAGQPQH
.,TRBV9,ASSQDSGGESPLH
TRBD1,TRBV5-1,ASSLGQGGRAF
.,TRBV6-1,ASMGLARTISYEQY
.,TRBV20-1,SAEFGDTQY
TRBD2,TRBV7-2,ASSLSGGSTGELF